This TCR beta chain was identified in a study of T-cell memory formation after mild COVID-19. TCRdb recomputed calls from the 5' RACE reads with MiXCR, one row per CDR3 protein. The top ten hold roughly 4.3% of the sample, which has around 200,000 distinct CDR3 sequences, around a sixth seen once. From germline, CDR1 is MNHEY and CDR2 SVGAGI. V was cut by 0 bases and J by 4 bases, with 6 bases left in between. This CDR3 is built from 13 residues. The TCR sequence derives from a man between 18 and 29 years old who had mild COVID-19 (a few samples of this study predate the infection). Cell type and time point are not known. The chain employs TRBV6-5 and TRBJ1-2; unclear D gene. The source material was PBMCs or a T cell subset sorted from them (not recorded which). CDR3 in amino acids: CASSYSGGYGYTF. The CDR3 nucleotides read TGTGCCAGCAGTTACTCGGGTGGCTATGGCTACACCTTC.